Following are 7 T cell receptor beta chains from one sample sequenced in a study of blood T cell repertoires in COVID-19. Assay: immunoSEQ multiplex PCR; the TCRdb copy retains only in-frame clones and omits some. The table lists some 140,000 clones, approximately 90% of them singletons. Input material: peripheral blood. Source of these receptors: a man aged 45 to 65 with active or convalescent COVID-19.

This sequence joins TRBV6-5 and TRBJ2-7, with 7 bases aligning to TRBD1. The junction had 7 bases not matched to a gene; V was cut back by 8 bases and J by 0 bases. Germline V gene data show CDR1 as MNHEY and CDR2 as SVGAGI. This CDR3 has 14 amino acids. DNA for the CDR3: TGTGCCAGCCGAAAGACAGGGAGCTCCTACGAGCAGTACTTC. It codes for CASRKTGSSYEQYF.

This clone was counted a few times. The rearrangement links TRBV11-2 to TRBJ2-3; tentatively, D is TRBD2 (5 bases). Trimming pared 0 bases from V and 10 bases from J, leaving 11 bases between. Germline-derived CDR1 and CDR2 are SGHAT and FQNNGV. The CDR3 has 13 residues. CDR3: CASSLDRAGAQYF. The DNA of the CDR3 is TGTGCCAGCAGCTTAGATAGGGCGGGTGCGCAGTATTTT. Filled out from reference TRBV11-2 and TRBJ2-3, the complete variable domain reads EAGVAQSPRYKIIEKRQSVAFWCNPISGHATLYWYQQILGQGPKLLIQFQNNGVVDDSQLPKDRFSAERLKGVDSTLKIQPAKLEDSAVYLCASSLDRAGAQYFGPGTRLTVL.

The gene calls are TRBV30 and TRBJ2-3; 7 bases are a match to TRBD2. Germline-derived CDR1 and CDR2 are GTSNPN and SVGIG (reference sequence). CDR3 size: 16 residues. The V and J ends lost 1 base and 3 bases, in that order; junction bases with no gene match: 10. In nucleotides, the CDR3 is TGTGCCTGGAGTGCCCGACTAAGCGGGACTACAGATACGCAGTATTTT. This codes for CAWSARLSGTTDTQYF.

The chain recombines TRBV28 with TRBJ1-6; 7 bases fit TRBD1. The CDR3 has 14 amino acids. Per the germline V gene, CDR1 is MDHEN and CDR2 is SYDVKM. V dropped 6 bases and J dropped 7; count of bases not matched to a gene: 6. In DNA form, the CDR3 reads TGTGCCAGCAGACTCGACAGGGAGAATTCACCCCTCCACTTT. Translated: CASRLDRENSPLHF.

The V and J genes are TRBV29-1 and TRBJ2-2; tentatively, D is TRBD1 (6 bases). The V gene lost 4 bases and the J gene lost 3 bases, with 9 bases spanning the gap. Germline CDR1 is SQVTM and CDR2 is ANQGSEA. This CDR3 contains 13 residues. The CDR3 bases are TGCAGCGTTGTCGGACAGCACACCGGGGAGCTGTTTTTT. It codes for CSVVGQHTGELFF.

V gene TRBV7-2 combines with J gene TRBJ2-7; D remains ambiguous. Germline V gives CDR1 SGHTA, CDR2 FQGNSA. This CDR3 has 14 residues. Trimming removed 0 bases at V and 1 base at J, with 7 bases between. The CDR3 reads CASSLAVGSYEQYF. DNA of the CDR3: TGTGCCAGCAGCTTAGCTGTCGGGTCCTACGAGCAGTACTTC.

This rearrangement joins TRBV4-3 to TRBJ1-1; D is undetermined. Germline lookup yields CDR1 LGHNA and CDR2 YSLEER. This CDR3 contains 15 residues. The germline V and J ends were trimmed by 1 base and 6 bases, with 15 bases remaining between them. CDR3 residues: CASSQVSRGFSEAFF. The CDR3 DNA sequence: TGCGCCAGCAGCCAAGTCAGCAGAGGGTTCTCTGAAGCTTTCTTT.